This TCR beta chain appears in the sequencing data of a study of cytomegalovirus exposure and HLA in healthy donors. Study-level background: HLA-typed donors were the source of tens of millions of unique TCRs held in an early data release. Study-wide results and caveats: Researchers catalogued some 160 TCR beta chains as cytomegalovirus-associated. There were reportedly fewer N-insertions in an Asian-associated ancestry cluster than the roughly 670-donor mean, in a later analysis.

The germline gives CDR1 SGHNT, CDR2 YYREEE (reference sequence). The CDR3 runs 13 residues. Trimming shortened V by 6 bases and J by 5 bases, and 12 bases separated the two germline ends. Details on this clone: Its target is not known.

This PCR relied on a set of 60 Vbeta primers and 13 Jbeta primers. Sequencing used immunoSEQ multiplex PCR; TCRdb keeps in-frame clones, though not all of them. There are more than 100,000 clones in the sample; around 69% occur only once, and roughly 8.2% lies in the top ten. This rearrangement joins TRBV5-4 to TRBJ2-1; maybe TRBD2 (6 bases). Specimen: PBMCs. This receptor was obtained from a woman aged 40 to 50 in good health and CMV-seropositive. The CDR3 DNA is TGTGCCAGCACCACTGGAGGGGACAATGAGCAGTTCTTC. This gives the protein CASTTGGDNEQFF.